Sequencing of this TCR beta chain was carried out in a study of cytomegalovirus exposure and HLA in healthy donors. Study-level points and caveats: Presence/absence comparisons presumed near-even sequencing depth among donors.

V lost 4 bases, J lost 3 bases, and 13 bases lay in between. There are 14 residues in the CDR3. Germline V CDR1 and CDR2: SEHNR, FQNEAQ (reference sequence). The PCR had 60 Vbeta and 13 Jbeta primers. The data were produced by immunoSEQ multiplex PCR, yet TCRdb's version contains in-frame clones alone and is incomplete. The top ten clones hold about 3% of a sample with around 120,000 clones, about 70% of them seen once. As to this clone: Antigen unknown.

Sequences were obtained from PBMCs. The chain combines TRBV7-9 with TRBJ2-7; D might be TRBD2 (6 bases). The receptor's source is a woman in her fifties or sixties in good health and CMV-seropositive. The CDR3 spells CASSYPRGSYEQYF. The DNA for the CDR3 is TGTGCCAGCAGCTACCCTCGGGGGAGCTACGAGCAGTACTTC.